What follows are 3 T cell receptor beta chains derived from one specimen sequenced in a study of breast tumors, draining lymph nodes, adjacent tissues. MiXCR was run by TCRdb on the multiplex PCR reads, yielding one entry per CDR3 protein. The data contain approximately 200,000 distinct CDR3 sequences, approximately 33% of them seen just once; the ten biggest clones take up about 4.3%. Breast cancer patients provided tissue from their axillary draining lymph nodes. The sequencing sample was made of axillary lymph node tissue. Receptor source: a female donor with breast cancer. Some clones in this sample may be carry-over from other donors' samples.

This clonotype has ten or more counts. The chain carries TRBV19 and TRBJ1-5; D ambiguous. With 3 bases removed from V and 1 base from J, the gap between germline ends came to 10 bases. Germline V CDR1 and CDR2: LNHDA, SQIVND (reference sequence). CDR3 length equals 15 residues. This CDR3 is CASSIGHSSNQPQHF. CDR3 sequence (DNA): TGTGCCAGTAGTATTGGGCACTCAAGCAATCAGCCCCAGCATTTT. Full variable domain (outside the CDR3, taken from reference TRBV19 and TRBJ1-5): DGGITQSPKYLFRKEGQNVTLSCEQNLNHDAMYWYRQDPGQGLRLIYYSQIVNDFQKGDIAEGYSVSREKKESFPLTVTSAQKNPTAFYLCASSIGHSSNQPQHFGDGTRLSIL.

This clonotype was counted only a few times. The V gene is TRBV11-2, the J gene TRBJ2-1; 8 bases are shared with TRBD2. The V gene's germline CDR1 is SGHAT and CDR2 FQNNGV. The CDR3 covers 18 residues. V lost 1 base, J lost 4 bases, and 12 bases stayed unmatched. This CDR3 reads CASSLVGRGGRFYNEQFF. The CDR3 nucleotides are TGTGCCAGCAGCTTAGTGGGTCGGGGGGGCCGGTTTTACAATGAGCAGTTCTTC.

At least ten counts were recorded for this clonotype. The chain recombines TRBV5-1 with TRBJ1-4; D ambiguous. The CDR3 is 16 residues long. V was cut by 0 bases and J by 0 bases, with 9 bases left in between. Germline CDR1 SGHRS, CDR2 YFSETQ. CDR3 sequence reads: CASSLDRSATNEKLFF. The DNA for the CDR3 is TGCGCCAGCAGCTTGGACAGATCTGCAACTAATGAAAAACTGTTTTTT.